Shown below are 8 T cell receptor beta chains from a single sample sequenced in a study of identical twins. TCRdb re-called the 5' RACE reads through MiXCR, storing one row per CDR3 protein. Here the sample spans some 660,000 distinct CDR3 sequences, 8.5% to 9.5% being singletons. The same data also went into a second study, on yellow fever vaccine responses in identical twins.

Sequencing was done on a sample of PBMCs. The origin of the receptors is a woman between 18 and 29 years old in good health.

The rearrangement links TRBV2 to TRBJ2-1; D is tentatively TRBD1 or TRBD2 (5 bases each). The CDR3 covers 15 residues. V was clipped by 4 bases and J by 7 bases, with 17 bases between them. In germline, CDR1 is SNHLY, CDR2 FYNNEI. The CDR3 DNA reads as TGTGCCAGCAGTGGGGGCGAGCCCGGGGTGAATGAGCAGTTCTTC. This gives the protein CASSGGEPGVNEQFF.

There are a few counts of this clonotype. The CDR3 region has the DNA TGTGCCAGCAGTTTGAGGACTAGCGGTTCCCGCCGAAGCTCCTACGAGCAGTACTTC. This translates into CASSLRTSGSRRSSYEQYF. This rearrangement joins TRBV12-3 or TRBV12-4 to TRBJ2-7; 10 positions match TRBD2. Trimming cost V 3 bases and J 0 bases; bases outside gene matches: 14. The CDR3 is made up of 19 amino acids.

V and J are TRBV10-3 and TRBJ2-3; D gene ambiguous. V lost 4 bases, J lost 6 bases, and 29 bases lay in between. The length of the CDR3 is 19 residues. Germline V gene lookup returns CDR1 ENHRY and CDR2 SYGVKD. CDR3 sequence: CAISVQTPRVLSTEDTQYF. In DNA, the CDR3 is TGTGCCATCAGTGTACAGACACCAAGAGTCTTGAGCACTGAGGATACGCAGTATTTT.

This chain joins TRBV20-1 and TRBJ2-1; 8 bases match TRBD1. The CDR3 runs to 14 residues. Germline values: CDR1 DFQATT, CDR2 SNEGSKA (reference sequence). The ends lost 1 base at V and 7 bases at J; junction bases unmatched: 6. DNA for the CDR3: TGCAGTGCTAGAGTCAGGACAGGGTATAATGAGCAGTTCTTC. It codes for CSARVRTGYNEQFF.

This clonotype appeared many times. This sequence joins TRBV6-6 and TRBJ1-2, with TRBD1 identical over 9 bases. Trimming cost V 6 bases and J 5 bases; bases outside gene matches: 4. The germline CDR1 and CDR2 sequences are MNHNY and SVGAGI (reference sequence). The CDR3 runs 13 residues. The CDR3 DNA follows: TGTGCCAGCAGACCGGGACAGGGATATGGCTACACCTTC. Its translation is CASRPGQGYGYTF.

This clonotype came up many times. The chain recombines TRBV20-1 with TRBJ2-3; either TRBD1 or TRBD2 may fit D (5 bases each). CDR1 is DFQATT, CDR2 SNEGSKA, per germline (reference sequence). This CDR3 comprises 15 residues. Trimming removed 4 bases from V and 2 bases from J, with 16 bases in between. CDR3 bases: TGCAGTGCTACCCCGGGGACGAGCGACACAGATACGCAGTATTTT. Translating gives CSATPGTSDTDTQYF.

This clonotype came up many times. The rearrangement joins TRBV27 to TRBJ2-7, with 7 bases that match TRBD1. This CDR3 is 14 amino acids long. Germline V gene sequence: CDR1 MNHEY, CDR2 SMNVEV (reference sequence). Trimming took 3 bases from V and 4 from J; bases not matched to a gene: 6. As DNA, the CDR3 is TGTGCCAGCAGTTTCTGGGACAGCTTATACGAGCAGTACTTC. The encoded protein is CASSFWDSLYEQYF.

This clonotype was seen a few times. This chain uses TRBV29-1 with TRBJ2-1; D is uncertain. The germline gives CDR1 SQVTM, CDR2 ANQGSEA. Trimming took off 0 bases at V and 12 bases at J, with 15 bases between the two ends. There are 13 residues in the CDR3. Written as DNA, the CDR3 is TGCAGCGTTGAAGACGACTCCGCTTTTGGGCAGTTCTTC. It specifies CSVEDDSAFGQFF.